The 14 T cell receptor beta chains below all came from one sample that was sequenced in a study of blood T cell repertoires in COVID-19. Assay used: immunoSEQ multiplex PCR; TCRdb lists only in-frame clones, some missing. The table has over 300,000 clones, around 89% seen once. The sequencing sample was made of peripheral blood. The receptors here all came from a man in his forties or fifties with acute or convalescent COVID-19.

The chain carries TRBV29-1 and TRBJ1-5; possibly TRBD1 for D (5 bases). In germline, CDR1 is SQVTM, CDR2 ANQGSEA. The CDR3 sequence is 13 residues long. V lost 3 bases, J lost 7 bases, and 13 bases lay in between. CDR3 loop: CSVEGREGQPQHF. CDR3 bases: TGCAGCGTTGAGGGCAGGGAGGGACAGCCCCAGCATTTT.

The J gene is TRBJ2-2, the V gene TRBV11-2; 12 bases map to TRBD2. After removal of 5 bases from V and 6 bases from J, the junction contained 4 bases not matched to a gene. The CDR3 is made up of 15 amino acids. Germline V CDR1 and CDR2: SGHAT, FQNNGV. CDR3 loop: CASSRTSGVPGELFF. Written as DNA, the CDR3 is TGTGCCAGCAGCCGGACTAGCGGGGTCCCCGGGGAGCTGTTTTTT.

The rearrangement joins TRBV5-3 to TRBJ2-3; 11 nucleotides line up with TRBD2. TRBV5-3 qualifies as an ORF whose function is uncertain. J gave up 0 bases and V 1 base, and 10 bases lay outside the gene matches. This CDR3 has 19 amino acids. Here the CDR3 DNA reads TGTGCCAGAAGCTTGAATTGGCTAGCGGGAGGACCTAGCACAGATACGCAGTATTTT. Translated: CARSLNWLAGGPSTDTQYF.

The chain has TRBV6-5 and TRBJ2-3, with 7 bases that match TRBD1. After removal of 9 bases from V and 5 bases from J, the junction contained 11 bases not matched to a gene. Germline CDR1 is MNHEY and CDR2 is SVGAGI. The CDR3 has 14 amino acids. The chain's CDR3 is CASYTRDSLDTQYF. CDR3 coding DNA: TGTGCCAGTTATACCCGGGACAGCTTAGATACGCAGTATTTT.

This clone is a singleton in its sample. The chain joins TRBV7-2 to TRBJ2-7; weak D call: TRBD1 (5 bases). This CDR3 is 14 amino acids long. V gave up 10 bases and J gave up 0 bases, with 16 bases separating them. Germline CDR1 is SGHTA and CDR2 is FQGNSA. The CDR3 loop is CATKGRGHSYEQYF. CDR3 nucleotides: TGTGCCACAAAGGGCAGAGGACACTCCTACGAGCAGTACTTC.

The V call is TRBV19, the J call TRBJ1-2; TRBD1 is a possible D gene (5 bases). V lost 5 bases, J lost 2 bases, and 15 bases lay in between. Germline V CDR1 and CDR2: LNHDA, SQIVND (reference sequence). The CDR3 runs to 15 residues. The CDR3 loop is CASSLTQRTNYGYTF. In DNA form, the CDR3 reads TGTGCCAGTAGTCTCACACAGAGGACAAACTATGGCTACACCTTC.

In this sample, this clone turned up a few times. J is TRBJ2-4 and V is TRBV7-3; possible D gene TRBD1, 5 bases. CDR3 length: 15 residues. V lost 5 bases and J 4 bases, leaving 15 bases between the germline ends. CDR1 and CDR2 (germline): SGHTA, FQGTGA. The DNA of the CDR3 is TGTGCCAGCAGCCCGAGTGCAGGGAATAAAAACATTCAGTACTTC. Encoded protein: CASSPSAGNKNIQYF.

The chain employs TRBV18 and TRBJ2-7, with D tentatively TRBD2 (6 bases). Germline lookup yields CDR1 KGHSH and CDR2 LQKENI. The ends were cut back, 2 bases at V and 2 bases at J, with 13 bases in the middle. The CDR3 loop spans 15 amino acids. CDR3 nucleotides: TGTGCCAGCTCACCAGAGAGCGGGTCGACCTACGAGCAGTACTTC. This encodes CASSPESGSTYEQYF.

V and J are TRBV6-5 and TRBJ1-2; 7 bases align to TRBD1. V shed 2 bases, J shed 7 bases, and the junction held 7 bases outside the gene matches. Germline CDR1 and CDR2: MNHEY and SVGAGI. This CDR3 has 14 residues. The CDR3 loop reads CASSYRHRGGGYTF. CDR3 sequence (DNA): TGTGCCAGCAGTTACCGTCACAGGGGTGGTGGCTACACCTTC.

This clone was counted only a few times. The chain joins TRBV6-2 or TRBV6-3 to TRBJ1-2; D not resolved. V lost 0 bases to trimming and J lost 2 bases, with 10 bases between them. The CDR3 has 15 residues. Germline assignment: CDR1 MNHEY and CDR2 SVGEGT. CDR3 DNA: TGTGCCAGCAGTTACTCGCCAGGTCCAAACTATGGCTACACCTTC. Amino acid sequence: CASSYSPGPNYGYTF.

This clone has a single count. The chain couples TRBV18 to TRBJ2-6; D is unclear. The CDR3 consists of 16 residues. V lost 0 bases and J lost 2, with 8 bases in between. CDR1 is KGHSH and CDR2 is LQKENI in the germline V gene. In nucleotides, the CDR3 is TGTGCCAGCTCACCACCGATCGGTACTGGGGCCAACGTCCTGACTTTC. The encoded protein is CASSPPIGTGANVLTF. The variable domain in full, with the rest retrieved from reference TRBV18 and TRBJ2-6, is NAGVMQNPRHLVRRRGQEARLRCSPMKGHSHVYWYRQLPEEGLKFMVYLQKENIIDESGMPKERFSAEFPKEGPSILRIQQVVRGDSAAYFCASSPPIGTGANVLTFGAGSRLTVL.

This clone was detected a few times. The V call is TRBV3-1 (or the pseudogene TRBV3-2), the J call TRBJ2-6; D gene ambiguous. CDR3 length: 17 amino acids. The ends were cut back, 4 bases at V and 0 bases at J, with 13 bases in the middle. The germline gives CDR1 LGHDT, CDR2 YNNKEL (reference sequence). Written as DNA, the CDR3 is TGTGCCAGCAGCCTGGGCATTCTGAGCTCTGGGGCCAACGTCCTGACTTTC. The encoded protein is CASSLGILSSGANVLTF.

The J gene is TRBJ1-2, the V gene TRBV5-5, with 8 bases identical to TRBD1. The germline CDR1 and CDR2 sequences are SGHKS and YYEKEE (reference sequence). The CDR3 runs 14 residues. Losses at the gene ends were 3 bases for V and 5 bases for J; bases not matched to a gene: 6. Here the CDR3 DNA reads TGTGCCAGCAGCTCTTTCAGGGGGCGGTATGGCTACACCTTC. Its translation is CASSSFRGRYGYTF.

The chain couples TRBV5-1 to TRBJ1-4, with a tentative D call TRBD1 (6 bases). The CDR3 spans 15 residues. Trimming removed 4 bases from V and 4 bases from J, with 14 bases in between. Per the germline V gene, CDR1 is SGHRS and CDR2 is YFSETQ. CDR3 amino acids: CASSAGTSLNEKLFF. CDR3 coding DNA: TGCGCCAGCAGCGCCGGGACAAGCCTTAATGAAAAACTGTTTTTT.